What follows describes a single T cell receptor (beta chain). The sample is drawn from a study of blood T cell repertoires in COVID-19. For the study at large: Donors in the United States, Italy and Spain gave samples during acute or convalescent COVID-19. PBMCs, B-cell-depleted T cells, or T cells provided the cDNA or gDNA that made up the material.

Sequencing used immunoSEQ multiplex PCR; TCRdb keeps in-frame clones, though not all of them. The sample lists 250,000 to 300,000 clones, over 80% occurring once. Seattle participants joined during active infection and were tracked over time. This CDR3 region has 16 residues. The V gene lost 1 base and the J gene lost 8 bases, with 17 bases spanning the gap. In germline, CDR1 is LGHDT, CDR2 YNNKEL (reference sequence). This clonotype was obtained from a woman between 65 and 79 years old with COVID-19, enrolled during active disease. The sample was peripheral blood. The genes are TRBV3-1 (or the pseudogene TRBV3-2) and TRBJ1-4; D gene ambiguous. The CDR3 loop is CASSQVGPPAGEKLFF. The CDR3 DNA reads as TGTGCCAGCAGCCAAGTCGGCCCTCCCGCGGGGGAAAAACTGTTTTTT.